Below are 3 T cell receptor beta chains sequenced from a single sample in a study of beta chain features in type 1 diabetes. The authors reverse transcribed all of the isolated RNA, so sequencing captured expressed TCRB transcripts. TCRdb keeps only in-frame clones here, not all; method: immunoSEQ multiplex PCR. The repertoire holds fewer than 150,000 clones, with roughly 7.2% as singletons. The material sequenced was central memory CD4+ T cells from blood. The receptors originated from a woman younger than 45 in good health.

This clone has more than one count but fewer than ten. The chain has TRBV5-1 and TRBJ2-3, with TRBD1 matching 7 bases. V dropped 4 bases and J dropped 1; count of bases not matched to a gene: 6. The germline V gene has CDR1 SGHRS and CDR2 YFSETQ. This CDR3 is 15 amino acids long. In DNA form, the CDR3 reads TGCGCCAGCAGCCCTCGGGACAGTCGCACAGATACGCAGTATTTT. It translates to CASSPRDSRTDTQYF.

V usage is TRBV9 and J usage is TRBJ2-7; TRBD2 matches 7 bases. Germline V gene lookup returns CDR1 SGDLS and CDR2 YYNGEE. The CDR3 totals 15 residues. J was trimmed by 6 bases and V by 0 bases; bases with no gene match: 9. The CDR3 DNA reads TGTGCCAGCAGCGTAGGGGGGGGAGGGCCGGGCGAGCAGTACTTC. Translating gives CASSVGGGGPGEQYF.

The chain is built from TRBV4-2 and TRBJ2-7; 7 nucleotides agree with TRBD1. The germline gives CDR1 LGHNA, CDR2 YNFKEQ. This CDR3 comprises 17 residues. The ends lost 4 bases at V and 1 base at J; junction bases unmatched: 13. The CDR3 here is CASSRTLGQGESYEQYF. DNA for the CDR3: TGTGCCAGCAGCCGGACCTTGGGCCAGGGGGAGTCCTACGAGCAGTACTTC.